This T cell receptor beta chain was captured by sequencing in a study of Ad26.COV2.S vaccination and SARS-CoV-2 variants. Study-wide findings and caveats: Substantial post-vaccination breadth of spike-specific CD8+ and CD4+ T cell responses was reported. Relative to placebo recipients, vaccine recipients exhibited elevated spike-specific TCR breadth.

Generated by immunoSEQ multiplex PCR, the TCRdb table keeps only in-frame clones and is missing some. The table lists just over 350,000 clones, under 95% of them singletons. A remark on this clone: What it binds is not known.

V shed 4 bases and J shed 7 bases, with 14 bases lying between them. The CDR3 has 15 amino acids. CDR1 and CDR2 (germline): SEHNR, FQNEAQ (reference sequence). The rearrangement links TRBV7-9 to TRBJ1-6, with D possibly matching TRBD1 (5 bases). This TCR came from a human donor who had recovered from COVID-19. The input for sequencing was peripheral blood, taken after recovery from COVID-19. CDR3 amino acids: CASSSNRDFNSPLHF. CDR3 coding DNA: TGTGCCAGCAGCTCGAACCGGGACTTCAATTCACCCCTCCACTTT. Supplemented by reference TRBV7-9 and TRBJ1-6, the full variable domain reads DTGVSQNPRHKITKRGQNVTFRCDPISEHNRLYWYRQTLGQGPEFLTYFQNEAQLEKSRLLSDRFSAERPKGSFSTLEIQRTEQGDSAMYLCASSSNRDFNSPLHFGNGTRLTVT.